This paragraph reports one TCR beta chain. Trimming took 4 bases from V and 4 from J, leaving 17 bases between them. Germline V gene lookup returns CDR1 SGHNT and CDR2 YYREEE (reference sequence). The CDR3 consists of 15 residues. The data originate from a study of control samples from healthy donors and cancer patients. TCRdb's table, derived via immunoSEQ multiplex PCR, lists solely in-frame clones and lacks some. The sample lists about 180,000 clones, 90% occurring once. This receptor was taken from a woman aged 45-65 years in good health. The sample was blood. The genes are TRBV5-4 and TRBJ2-5; D may correspond to TRBD1 or TRBD2 (5 bases each). The CDR3: CASSPQFGGRETQYF. The DNA for the CDR3 is TGTGCCAGCAGCCCGCAGTTTGGGGGAAGAGAGACCCAGTACTTC.